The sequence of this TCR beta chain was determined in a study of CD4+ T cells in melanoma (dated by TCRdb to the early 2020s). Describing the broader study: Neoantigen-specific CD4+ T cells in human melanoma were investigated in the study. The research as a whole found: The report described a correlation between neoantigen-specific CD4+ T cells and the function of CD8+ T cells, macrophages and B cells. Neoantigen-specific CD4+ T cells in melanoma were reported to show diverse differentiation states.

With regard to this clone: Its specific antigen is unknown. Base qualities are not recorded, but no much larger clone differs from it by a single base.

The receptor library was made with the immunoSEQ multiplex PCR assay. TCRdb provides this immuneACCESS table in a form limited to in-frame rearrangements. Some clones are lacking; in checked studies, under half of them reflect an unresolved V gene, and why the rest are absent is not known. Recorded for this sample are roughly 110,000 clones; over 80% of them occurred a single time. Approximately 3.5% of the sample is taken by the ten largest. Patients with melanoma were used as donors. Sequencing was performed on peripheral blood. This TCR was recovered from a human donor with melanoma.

The DNA sequence is TGCAGCGTCGCCGGAACATTCTCTGGAAACACCATATATTTT. Its product reads: CSVAGTFSGNTIYF. The chain was built from TRBV29-1 and TRBJ1-3; too little of a D gene remains to name it. Including cysteine and phenylalanine, the CDR3 has 14 amino acids. The retained sequence is limited to the CDR3, 42 bases, with the frame set at the first base. The V and J ends are trimmed by 6 bases and 0 bases, leaving 12 bases between them. The germline V gene gives CDR1 as SQVTM and CDR2 as ANQGSEA.